The next 31 T cell receptor beta chains were all read from a single sample in a study of Ad26.COV2.S vaccination and SARS-CoV-2 variants (dated by TCRdb to the early 2020s). This specimen's treatment or condition label, interpreted: some 19 received Ad26.COV2.S at low or high dose, single or two shots; 5 received placebo; per-sample allocation not given. Repertoires of vaccine and placebo recipients were sequenced from samples taken on day 63 after the first injection. Library creation used the immunoSEQ multiplex PCR assay. In its TCRdb copy, this immuneACCESS table keeps in-frame sequences only and misses some clones. Where compared with another copy, unresolved V genes explain less than half of these, and the others have no known cause. The sample data list 200,000 to 300,000 clones, and around 89% of these were observed just once. The ten largest make up approximately 11% of the sample. Sequencing used peripheral blood, obtained in a trial of Ad26.COV2.S vaccine versus placebo. These receptors originate from a person between 18 and 60 years old who received the Ad26.COV2.S COVID-19 vaccine or a placebo.

The chain joins TRBV27 to TRBJ2-3, with D perhaps matching TRBD1 (10 bases). Germline V gene lookup returns CDR1 MNHEY and CDR2 SMNVEV (reference sequence). V shed 0 bases and J shed 2 bases, with 21 bases lying between them. The CDR3 runs to 19 residues. CDR3 amino acids: CASSLSGQGPGLATDTQYF. The DNA of the CDR3 is TGTGCCAGCAGTTTATCGGGACAGGGGCCGGGACTAGCCACAGATACGCAGTATTTT.

The chain couples TRBV19 to TRBJ2-3; 11 nucleotides align to TRBD2. The junction had 20 bases not matched to a gene; V was cut back by 0 bases and J by 0 bases. This CDR3 is 23 amino acids long. Germline CDR1 and CDR2: LNHDA and SQIVND (reference sequence). CDR3: CASSIDLPPGLAVRVPSTDTQYF. Here the CDR3 DNA reads TGTGCCAGTAGTATAGACTTACCGCCGGGACTAGCGGTCCGGGTCCCTAGCACAGATACGCAGTATTTT.

J is TRBJ2-7 and V is TRBV21-1; the table's D call of TRBD1 was not tested on the DNA. TRBV21-1 is a pseudogene locus. The CDR3 runs to 16 residues. CDR3 DNA sequence: TGTGCCAGCAGCAACAGCTCGGACAGGGGGCACTACGAGCAGTACTTC. Translating it yields CASSNSSDRGHYEQYF.

The V call is TRBV19, the J call TRBJ1-6, with 8 bases fitting TRBD1. The CDR3 is made up of 14 amino acids. In germline, CDR1 is LNHDA, CDR2 SQIVND (reference sequence). Unmatched junction bases numbered 4, after V lost 5 bases and J lost 7 bases. CDR3 sequence: CASSGQGGNSPLHF. CDR3 bases: TGTGCCAGTAGTGGACAGGGAGGGAATTCACCCCTCCACTTT.

J is TRBJ2-1 and V is TRBV13, with D perhaps matching TRBD1 or TRBD2 (5 bases each). Trimming took off 2 bases at V and 4 bases at J, with 12 bases between the two ends. The germline V gene encodes CDR1 PRHDT and CDR2 FYEKMQ (reference sequence). The CDR3 loop spans 15 amino acids. The CDR3 DNA sequence: TGTGCCAGCAGCTTAAGGGCAGGGAGATACAATGAGCAGTTCTTC. Protein product: CASSLRAGRYNEQFF.

The CDR3 loop is CAIRTWREKGYEQYF. For the CDR3, the DNA is TGTGCCATCAGGACCTGGCGGGAGAAAGGCTACGAGCAGTACTTC. The chain joins TRBV10-3 to TRBJ2-7, with TRBD2 matching over 7 bases. The length of the CDR3 is 15 residues. Germline loops: CDR1 ENHRY, CDR2 SYGVKD. V trimming: 6 bases; J trimming: 3 bases; junction bases outside the gene matches: 11.

V is TRBV6-5 and J is TRBJ1-6; no firm D call. The CDR3 covers 15 residues. The germline V and J ends were trimmed by 5 bases and 8 bases, with 16 bases remaining between them. In germline, CDR1 is MNHEY, CDR2 SVGAGI. CDR3 in DNA: TGTGCCAGCAGTACCGGCCCCTGGTCGGATTCACCCCTCCACTTT. It yields the protein CASSTGPWSDSPLHF.

This rearrangement joins TRBV3-1 (or the pseudogene TRBV3-2) to TRBJ1-6; unclear D gene. Germline lookup yields CDR1 LGHDT and CDR2 YNNKEL (reference sequence). V shed 0 bases and J shed 6 bases, with 6 bases lying between them. The CDR3 consists of 14 residues. Here the CDR3 reads CASSQDGSNSPLHF. The CDR3 DNA is TGTGCCAGCAGCCAAGATGGTAGTAATTCACCCCTCCACTTT.

This clone appeared a single time. V usage is TRBV28 and J usage is TRBJ1-2, with TRBD1 matching 7 bases. The CDR3 is 14 residues long. Germline CDR1 MDHEN, CDR2 SYDVKM. Germline trimming cut 6 bases from V and 8 bases from J; bases unmatched to any gene: 12. CDR3 nucleotide sequence: TGTGCCAGCAGACGAAGGGGGACAGTGCAAGGCTACACCTTC. Translating it yields CASRRRGTVQGYTF.

This clone is classed as large. The chain employs TRBV14 and TRBJ1-2; D not certain. V gave up 6 bases and J gave up 4 bases, with 12 bases separating them. Germline V gene sequence: CDR1 SGHDN, CDR2 FVKESK. CDR3 length: 13 amino acids. CDR3: CASSLLGPYGYTF. The DNA for the CDR3 is TGTGCCAGCAGTCTATTAGGGCCCTATGGCTACACCTTC.

V gene TRBV6-1 combines with J gene TRBJ1-5; 7 bases line up with TRBD1. J gave up 2 bases and V 3 bases, and 7 bases lay outside the gene matches. Germline CDR1 is MNHNS and CDR2 is SASEGT. The CDR3 runs 16 residues. CDR3 amino acids: CASSDWAGGGNQPQHF. CDR3 in DNA: TGTGCCAGCAGTGATTGGGCAGGGGGGGGCAATCAGCCCCAGCATTTT.

This clone was observed a single time. V gene TRBV7-9 combines with J gene TRBJ1-5; TRBD1 might be the D (5 bases). Between the trimmed V and J ends, which lost 0 bases and 5 bases, there was a span of 8 bases. Germline CDR1 and CDR2: SEHNR and FQNEAQ (reference sequence). This CDR3 has 14 amino acids. CDR3 DNA: TGTGCCAGCAGCTTAGCCGGGGGGTATCAGCCCCAGCATTTT. Translating it yields CASSLAGGYQPQHF.

The chain employs TRBV2 and TRBJ2-5, with 7 bases identical to TRBD2. The CDR3 spans 15 residues. J lost 5 bases, V lost 2 bases, and 8 bases had no gene match. Germline assignment: CDR1 SNHLY and CDR2 FYNNEI. The CDR3 loop reads CASSERTGGGETQYF. The CDR3 bases are TGTGCCAGCAGTGAACGAACGGGAGGCGGCGAGACCCAGTACTTC.

V usage is TRBV6-2 or TRBV6-3 and J usage is TRBJ2-5; no firm D call. Trimming took off 5 bases at V and 7 bases at J, with 11 bases between the two ends. Germline V gives CDR1 MNHEY, CDR2 SVGEGT. This CDR3 contains 12 residues. The CDR3 coding sequence is TGTGCCAGCAGTAGGCCTTGGGGGACCCAGTACTTC. It is translated as CASSRPWGTQYF.

V usage is TRBV5-1 and J usage is TRBJ2-5; D unclear. Per the germline V gene, CDR1 is SGHRS and CDR2 is YFSETQ. CDR3 length equals 13 residues. Trimming took off 0 bases at V and 5 bases at J, with 8 bases between the two ends. In nucleotides, the CDR3 is TGCGCCAGCAGCTTGGGGCCTAGGGAGACCCAGTACTTC. As protein: CASSLGPRETQYF.

The chain joins TRBV29-1 to TRBJ2-1, with D uncertain. This CDR3 region has 15 residues. Germline V gene lookup returns CDR1 SQVTM and CDR2 ANQGSEA. The ends were cut back, 6 bases at V and 2 bases at J, with 17 bases in the middle. The CDR3, as DNA: TGCAGCGTGGTGTCGACCGTGTACCCCTACAATGAGCAGTTCTTC. It yields the protein CSVVSTVYPYNEQFF.

On this clone itself: An end of the junction differs from the germline gene, which may be a read error. V is TRBV7-7 and J is TRBJ2-1; 8 bases are shared with TRBD2. This CDR3 has 17 amino acids. CDR1 is SSHAT, CDR2 FNYEAQ, per germline (reference sequence). For the CDR3, the DNA is TGTGCTAGCAGCCCCCCTCCGGGGGGGCCAGGCTACAATGAGCAGTTCTTC. Translating gives CASSPPPGGPGYNEQFF.

The rearrangement joins TRBV20-1 to TRBJ1-2; TRBD1 matches 9 bases. J lost 7 bases, V lost 5 bases, and 8 bases had no gene match. This CDR3 spans 13 amino acids. Germline CDR1 reads DFQATT; CDR2 reads SNEGSKA (reference sequence). The chain's CDR3 is CSARDRGNVGYTF. The CDR3, as DNA: TGCAGTGCTCGTGACAGGGGGAATGTTGGCTACACCTTC.

The V call is TRBV11-2, the J call TRBJ2-7, with D possibly TRBD1 on 5 matching bases. The CDR3 has 14 amino acids. Germline V gene lookup returns CDR1 SGHAT and CDR2 FQNNGV. V was cut by 2 bases and J by 0 bases, with 8 bases left in between. CDR3 amino acids: CASSLSGASYEQYF. In DNA, the CDR3 is TGTGCCAGCAGCTTATCTGGGGCCTCCTACGAGCAGTACTTC. Together with reference TRBV11-2 and TRBJ2-7, the CDR3 gives the full variable domain: EAGVAQSPRYKIIEKRQSVAFWCNPISGHATLYWYQQILGQGPKLLIQFQNNGVVDDSQLPKDRFSAERLKGVDSTLKIQPAKLEDSAVYLCASSLSGASYEQYFGPGTRLTVT.

The V call is TRBV14, the J call TRBJ2-3; D uncertain. Germline-derived CDR1 and CDR2 are SGHDN and FVKESK. Trimming removed 4 bases at V and 2 bases at J, with 13 bases between. The length of the CDR3 is 15 residues. The CDR3: CASSLWGSTTDTQYF. CDR3 nucleotides: TGTGCCAGCAGCCTGTGGGGAAGTACCACAGATACGCAGTATTTT.

This sequence joins TRBV2 and TRBJ2-1, with 11 bases fitting TRBD2. The junction had 3 bases not matched to a gene; V was cut back by 0 bases and J by 8 bases. The V gene's germline CDR1 is SNHLY and CDR2 FYNNEI. CDR3 length: 15 amino acids. CDR3: CASSEATSGSHEQFF. As DNA, the CDR3 is TGTGCCAGCAGTGAAGCTACTAGCGGGAGCCATGAGCAGTTCTTC.

This chain connects TRBV11-2 to TRBJ2-7; 8 bases line up with TRBD2. The CDR3 length is 15 residues. In germline, CDR1 is SGHAT, CDR2 FQNNGV. J lost 2 bases, V lost 5 bases, and 8 bases had no gene match. The CDR3 reads CASSQWTSPPYEQYF. The CDR3 DNA sequence: TGTGCCAGCAGCCAATGGACTAGCCCCCCCTACGAGCAGTACTTC.

This rearrangement joins TRBV5-1 to TRBJ1-4, with D hard to call. The CDR3 sequence is 14 residues long. The V and J ends lost 2 bases and 4 bases respectively, with 9 bases between them. Germline CDR1 reads SGHRS; CDR2 reads YFSETQ. CDR3 loop: CASSFAGNNEKLFF. CDR3 coding DNA: TGCGCCAGCAGCTTTGCTGGGAATAATGAAAAACTGTTTTTT.

This clone showed up just once. The rearrangement uses TRBV28 and TRBJ1-2, with 8 bases lining up with TRBD1. This CDR3 contains 15 residues. CDR1 and CDR2 (germline): MDHEN, SYDVKM. V was clipped by 4 bases and J by 4 bases; unmatched bases: 8. CDR3 sequence (DNA): TGTGCCAGCAGTTACCAGGACAGGGTGCCCTATGGCTACACCTTC. It codes for CASSYQDRVPYGYTF.

The CDR3 region is CAWSTDRGSSLNTEAFF. The CDR3 DNA sequence: TGTGCCTGGAGTACGGACAGGGGGTCTTCATTAAACACTGAAGCTTTCTTT. The chain recombines TRBV30 with TRBJ1-1; 10 nucleotides match TRBD1. The ends lost 2 bases at V and 2 bases at J; junction bases unmatched: 11. This CDR3 spans 17 amino acids. The germline gives CDR1 GTSNPN, CDR2 SVGIG (reference sequence). Based on the CDR3 plus reference TRBV30 and TRBJ1-1, the full variable domain is SQTIHQWPATLVQPVGSPLSLECTVEGTSNPNLYWYRQAAGRGLQLLFYSVGIGQISSEVPQNLSASRPQDRQFILSSKKLLLSDSGFYLCAWSTDRGSSLNTEAFFGQGTRLTVV.

The rearrangement joins TRBV7-2 to TRBJ1-2; D gene ambiguous. V was clipped by 5 bases and J by 2 bases, with 18 bases between them. Germline CDR1 SGHTA, CDR2 FQGNSA. The CDR3 is made up of 16 amino acids. DNA of the CDR3: TGTGCCAGCAGCACCTTGTCGGGAACCCTCAACTATGGCTACACCTTC. Translated: CASSTLSGTLNYGYTF.

The chain links TRBV28 to TRBJ1-1, with D possibly TRBD1 on 5 matching bases. Germline V CDR1 and CDR2: MDHEN, SYDVKM. The CDR3 contains 12 residues. Trimming took 7 bases from V and 10 from J, leaving 16 bases between them. The CDR3 DNA follows: TGTGCCAGCAAAACAGGCGCCGTCGGAGCTTTCTTT. Protein product: CASKTGAVGAFF.

This chain uses TRBV4-3 with TRBJ1-2; the match to TRBD1 covers 8 bases. The V gene end was trimmed by 3 bases and the J gene end by 7 bases; junction bases not matched to a gene: 16. This CDR3 is built from 17 residues. Looked up from germline, CDR1 is LGHNA and CDR2 is YSLEER. CDR3 nucleotide sequence: TGCGCCAGCAGCCAGGCGACCAGAACAGGGGGATGGAGTGGCTACACCTTC. This encodes CASSQATRTGGWSGYTF.

This clone was picked up a small number of times. The chain couples TRBV19 to TRBJ2-1; D remains unclear. V shed 1 base and J shed 9 bases, with 16 bases lying between them. Germline CDR1 and CDR2: LNHDA and SQIVND (reference sequence). The CDR3 consists of 15 residues. The CDR3 coding sequence is TGTGCCAGTAGTATAGGGAGCTTGGGATACGCTGAGCAGTTCTTC. Residues: CASSIGSLGYAEQFF. Looking up the rest from reference TRBV19 and TRBJ2-1 gives the full variable domain: DGGITQSPKYLFRKEGQNVTLSCEQNLNHDAMYWYRQDPGQGLRLIYYSQIVNDFQKGDIAEGYSVSREKKESFPLTVTSAQKNPTAFYLCASSIGSLGYAEQFFGPGTRLTVL.

V is TRBV18 and J is TRBJ2-1; D possibly matches TRBD1 or TRBD2 (5 bases each). Germline CDR1 and CDR2: KGHSH and LQKENI. Between the trimmed V and J ends, which lost 6 bases and 8 bases, there was a span of 20 bases. The CDR3 runs 15 residues. As DNA, the CDR3 is TGTGCCAGCTCGCGCTATCAAGGGACCTCGGATGAGCAGTTCTTC. As protein: CASSRYQGTSDEQFF.

V usage is TRBV11-2 and J usage is TRBJ1-1; no reliable D call. This CDR3 has 12 residues. The germline gives CDR1 SGHAT, CDR2 FQNNGV. The V gene lost 0 bases and the J gene lost 4 bases, with 3 bases spanning the gap. DNA of the CDR3: TGTGCCAGCAGCTTAGATTCCACTGAAGCTTTCTTT. It yields the protein CASSLDSTEAFF.